This entry concerns a single TCR beta chain. Its antigen is not known. This specimen comes from a study of T cells in localized non-small cell lung cancer. Findings and caveats of the study: Heterogeneity remains possible, as sequencing covered one tumor region only. Adjacent lung was found to contain a median roughly 60 of the top 100 tumor clones. Uninvolved adjacent lung had the highest recorded T cell clonality, with tumor below it. Longer overall survival accompanied higher blood T cell density.

This table comes from immunoSEQ multiplex PCR, and its TCRdb copy is limited to in-frame clones, with some not included. The sample has 55,000 to 80,000 clones; just under 85% are singletons. J lost 7 bases, V lost 4 bases, and 6 bases had no gene match. Germline loops: CDR1 MNHNS, CDR2 SASEGT. CDR3 length: 14 residues. The chain uses TRBV6-1 and TRBJ1-4, with 7 bases aligning to TRBD1. The starting material was peripheral blood, obtained before any cancer treatment. This receptor was obtained from a female donor older than 55 with stage I lung adenocarcinoma. CDR3 sequence: CASSAGGNTEKLFF. The CDR3 DNA reads TGTGCCAGCAGTGCAGGGGGTAATACTGAAAAACTGTTTTTT.